The sequence of this TCR beta chain was determined in a study of blood T cell repertoires in COVID-19. Regarding this clone: Compared with germline, one end of the junction differs, possibly owing to a read error.

This CDR3 is built from 15 residues. Germline CDR1 and CDR2: WSHSY and SAAADI. Clones were sequenced by immunoSEQ multiplex PCR, and TCRdb holds only the in-frame ones, with some missing. The sample lists about 39,000 clones, around 76% occurring once. The chain carries TRBV10-2 and TRBJ2-3, with a weak D call TRBD1 (5 bases). The sequencing input was peripheral blood. This TCR came from a man aged 80 or over with acute or convalescent COVID-19. This CDR3 reads CTSSTAGINTDTQYF. The CDR3 DNA sequence: TGCACCAGCAGCACTGCAGGGATCAACACAGATACGCAGTATTTT.